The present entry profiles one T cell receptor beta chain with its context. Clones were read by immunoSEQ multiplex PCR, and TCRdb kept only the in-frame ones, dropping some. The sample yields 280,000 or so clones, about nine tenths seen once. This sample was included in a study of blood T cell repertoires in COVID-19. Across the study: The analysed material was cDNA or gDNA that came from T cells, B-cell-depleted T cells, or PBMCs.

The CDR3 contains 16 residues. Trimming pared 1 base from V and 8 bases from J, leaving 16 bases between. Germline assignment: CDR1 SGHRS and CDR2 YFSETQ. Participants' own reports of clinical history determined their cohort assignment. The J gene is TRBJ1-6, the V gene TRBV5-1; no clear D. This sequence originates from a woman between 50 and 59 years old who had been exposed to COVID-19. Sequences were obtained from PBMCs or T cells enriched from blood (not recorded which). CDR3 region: CASSLNQAPQDSPLHF. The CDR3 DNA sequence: TGCGCCAGCAGCTTGAATCAGGCCCCTCAAGATTCACCCCTCCACTTT.